This record concerns one T cell receptor (beta chain) sequence. This specimen comes from a study of CD8 T cells in Susac syndrome. Germline CDR1 and CDR2: LGHDT and YNNKEL (reference sequence). The V gene end was trimmed by 4 bases and the J gene end by 2 bases; junction bases not matched to a gene: 7. The CDR3 sequence is 15 residues long. RNA was extracted with the RNeasy kit, and a quantity of roughly 0.5 to 1 ug was reverse transcribed using random hexamers. Amplification of TCR beta CDR3 was carried out by immunoSEQ multiplex PCR, which covered 54 Vbeta and 13 Jbeta segments. In TCRdb, the immunoSEQ multiplex PCR reads were re-called with MiXCR into one record per CDR3 protein. Of fewer than 85,000 distinct CDR3 sequences listed, 94% are singletons.

The specimen sequenced was CD8+ T cells from PBMCs. The receptor's source is a human donor with Susac syndrome. This rearrangement joins TRBV3-1 to TRBJ2-5; 7 bases map to TRBD2. The CDR3, as DNA: TGTGCCAGCAGCCCGGGGACTAAATTACAAGAGACCCAGTACTTC. It yields the protein CASSPGTKLQETQYF.